This T cell receptor (beta chain) was identified in a study of breast tumors, draining lymph nodes, adjacent tissues. Findings of the study overall: Compared with lymph nodes, tumors were less diverse; compared with nontumor tissue, more.

Points on this clonotype: Its antigen is unknown.

Samples came from axillary lymph nodes draining the breast cancer. Germline V gene sequence: CDR1 LNHDA, CDR2 SQIVND (reference sequence). The CDR3 totals 14 residues. The V end lost 5 bases, the J end lost 5 bases, and 15 bases lay between the germline ends. Via MiXCR, TCRdb re-called the multiplex PCR reads, giving one row per CDR3 protein. Here the sample spans 200,000 to 250,000 distinct CDR3 sequences, about 34% being singletons. The source of this sequence is a female donor with breast cancer. Some clones in this sample may be carry-over from other donors' samples. The chain carries TRBV19 and TRBJ1-1, with D perhaps TRBD1 (6 bases). Sample: axillary lymph node tissue. This CDR3 reads CASSATRGGTEAFF. CDR3 in DNA: TGTGCCAGTAGTGCGACCAGGGGTGGTACTGAAGCTTTCTTT.